One and the same sample provided the 25 T cell receptor beta chains below, sequenced in a study of synovial regulatory T cells in juvenile arthritis. Clones were read by immunoSEQ multiplex PCR, and TCRdb kept only the in-frame ones, dropping some. The sample table sets out about 10,000 clones. Sequencing used Treg cells from blood. As for subset: remaining (HLA-DR-negative) circulating blood Treg cells. The receptors come from a donor younger than 30 with juvenile idiopathic arthritis.

The chain carries TRBV12-5 and TRBJ1-5. Germline V gene lookup returns CDR1 LGHNT and CDR2 FRNRAP. The CDR3 spans 15 residues. Nucleotide data are not available. CDR3 amino acids: CASGFGYLSNQPQHF.

The rearrangement links TRBV5-1 to TRBJ2-7; checking the TCRdb D call of TRBD1 is not possible without DNA. This CDR3 region has 12 residues. DNA was not recorded. Per germline, CDR1 SGHRS and CDR2 YFSETQ. CDR3 protein: CASSLGHYEQYF.

The chain couples TRBV4-1 to TRBJ1-5. The CDR3 runs to 15 residues. No coding sequence is recorded. The germline gives CDR1 MGHRA, CDR2 YSYEKL. The CDR3 protein is CASSQDETIDQPQHF.

This CDR3 reads CASRAAGIYEQYF. The chain employs TRBV6-1 and TRBJ2-7; the TRBD2 assignment by TCRdb is unverifiable without DNA. This CDR3 comprises 13 residues. The coding DNA is unavailable. Per germline, CDR1 MNHNS and CDR2 SASEGT.

The chain has TRBV18 and TRBJ1-3; as DNA is missing, the TRBD1 call by TCRdb cannot be tested. The germline gives CDR1 KGHSH, CDR2 LQKENI. The CDR3 runs 15 residues. No DNA was logged. This chain's CDR3 is CASFPAQGTGNTIYF.

J is TRBJ2-7 and V is TRBV7-2; TCRdb outputs TRBD2, but without DNA this stays unchecked. The CDR3 consists of 14 residues. This entry has no DNA. Germline CDR1 and CDR2: SGHTA and FQGNSA. CDR3 amino acids: CASSPGLSLYEQYF.

V gene TRBV18 combines with J gene TRBJ2-2; the TCRdb call, TRBD2, lacks DNA for checking. The CDR3 spans 17 residues. The DNA is unrecorded. Per germline, CDR1 KGHSH and CDR2 LQKENI. The CDR3 here is CASSPRPGLTNTGELFF.

CDR3 residues: CSARYNEQFF. V and J are TRBV20-1 and TRBJ2-1. The CDR3 length is 10 residues. The DNA is unrecorded. Germline CDR1 reads DFQATT; CDR2 reads SNEGSKA (reference sequence).

The chain is built from TRBV7-9 and TRBJ1-1. The CDR3 has 11 residues. The protein alone is recorded here. Germline V gives CDR1 SEHNR, CDR2 FQNEAQ (reference sequence). CDR3 in amino acids: CASSLVGEAFF.

The chain joins TRBV19 to TRBJ2-2. This CDR3 has 14 residues. DNA for this receptor is not on file. The germline gives CDR1 LNHDA, CDR2 SQIVND (reference sequence). The CDR3 sequence: CASMWRQNTGELFF. The entire variable domain, with the rest obtained from reference TRBV19 and TRBJ2-2, is as follows: DGGITQSPKYLFRKEGQNVTLSCEQNLNHDAMYWYRQDPGQGLRLIYYSQIVNDFQKGDIAEGYSVSREKKESFPLTVTSAQKNPTAFYLCASMWRQNTGELFFGEGSRLTVL.

CDR3 in amino acids: CASSAFGVSYNEQFF. The chain joins TRBV7-8 to TRBJ2-1. The germline gives CDR1 SGHVS, CDR2 FQNEAQ. There are 15 residues in the CDR3. The record lacks a DNA sequence.

The chain links TRBV6-1 to TRBJ1-6; TCRdb returns TRBD1, unconfirmable since there is no DNA. The CDR3 sequence is 18 residues long. The nucleotide record is missing. Per the germline V gene, CDR1 is MNHNS and CDR2 is SASEGT. CDR3: CASSEALQGSSYNSPLHF.

The V call is TRBV19, the J call TRBJ1-6; checking the TCRdb D call of TRBD1 is not possible without DNA. Germline V gene sequence: CDR1 LNHDA, CDR2 SQIVND (reference sequence). CDR3 length equals 20 residues. No DNA sequence was recorded. The CDR3 spells CASKSRGAGAFRRVDSPLHF.

The genes are TRBV10-3 and TRBJ2-1; TCRdb calls TRBD2, which cannot be checked without DNA. The length of the CDR3 is 14 residues. No nucleotide data were recorded. CDR1 is ENHRY and CDR2 is SYGVKD in the germline V gene. CDR3 protein: CAMGGGSSYNEQFF.

The chain couples TRBV13 to TRBJ2-5; the D call from TCRdb, TRBD2, cannot be confirmed without DNA. The CDR3 is made up of 13 amino acids. No DNA is given. CDR1 and CDR2 from the germline V gene are PRHDT and FYEKMQ (reference sequence). The CDR3 region is CASSLDRQETQYF.

The chain joins TRBV20-1 to TRBJ1-1; the D call of TRBD1 rests on TCRdb alone, since no DNA is present to check it. The CDR3 runs to 10 residues. The nucleotide record is missing. Germline V gene sequence: CDR1 DFQATT, CDR2 SNEGSKA (reference sequence). The CDR3 reads CSAQTEEAFF.

The J gene is TRBJ1-2, the V gene TRBV6-1. CDR1 and CDR2 from the germline V gene are MNHNS and SASEGT. The CDR3 runs to 15 residues. DNA was not recorded. CDR3 loop: CASSDRTRGAIGYTF.

The V call is TRBV27, the J call TRBJ1-2; TCRdb designates TRBD1, a call that cannot be tested without DNA. This CDR3 is built from 16 residues. No DNA sequence is on record. The germline CDR1 and CDR2 sequences are MNHEY and SMNVEV (reference sequence). CDR3 loop: CASSPSRQGMGYGYTF.

The chain carries TRBV5-1 and TRBJ2-7. The germline gives CDR1 SGHRS, CDR2 YFSETQ. The CDR3 has 15 residues. The DNA sequence is not available. This CDR3 is CASSLSHDPLYEQYF.

This chain uses TRBV6-1 with TRBJ1-1; TCRdb lists TRBD1, though no DNA is available to test this call. Germline CDR1 is MNHNS and CDR2 is SASEGT. This CDR3 contains 13 residues. No DNA accompanies this entry. This chain's CDR3 is CASSAYRDTEAFF.

This sequence joins TRBV6-1 and TRBJ2-7; TCRdb's D call, TRBD2, is unchecked because there is no DNA. CDR3 length equals 18 residues. No DNA is recorded. Germline V gene data show CDR1 as MNHNS and CDR2 as SASEGT. CDR3 protein: CASSERTSGSRISYEQYF.

The V call is TRBV5-1, the J call TRBJ2-5; TCRdb selects TRBD2, and the lack of DNA leaves this call unchecked. The germline gives CDR1 SGHRS, CDR2 YFSETQ. The CDR3 consists of 13 residues. The entry carries no DNA sequence. CDR3 amino acids: CASSFGSRETQYF.

J is TRBJ2-7 and V is TRBV6-6; TCRdb's D call of TRBD2 is untestable without DNA. The CDR3 extends over 15 amino acids. DNA for this receptor is not on file. Per germline, CDR1 MNHNY and CDR2 SVGAGI (reference sequence). This CDR3 is CASSYSRTIGYEQYF.

The chain employs TRBV7-8 and TRBJ1-2. The CDR3 consists of 15 residues. The DNA sequence is not available. The germline V gene has CDR1 SGHVS and CDR2 FQNEAQ. This CDR3 is CASSLSGGLGYGYTF.

The chain carries TRBV7-8 and TRBJ2-5; no DNA is available, so the TRBD2 call from TCRdb remains unchecked. The CDR3 has 14 amino acids. Nucleotide data are not available. CDR1 is SGHVS, CDR2 FQNEAQ, per germline. The chain's CDR3 is CASESREGRETQYF.